Listed below are T cell receptor beta chains from one sample, sequenced in a study of T cell repertoires in cytomegalovirus infection. These TCRs' antigens remain unknown. TCRdb recomputed calls from the reads with MiXCR, one row per CDR3 protein. The sample carries some 920,000 distinct CDR3 sequences, around a third recorded once. The specimen comprised cultured CD8+ T cells from PBMCs, sampled from culture after CMV antigen stimulation. These receptors originate from a human donor in good health (CMV status not recorded). Some clones in this sample may be carry-over from other donors' samples. Both conserved end residues are part of each CDR3. D genes are given only for firm matches. The size of a clone is reported for some rows only, either as once, few or many, or as a class for expanded clones.

V gene	clone size	D gene	J gene	CDR3 DNA	CDR3 protein
TRBV11-2	few	-	TRBJ2-1	TGTGCCAGCAGCTTAGATGGGGAAGTTTACAATGAGCAGTTCTTC	CASSLDGEVYNEQFF
TRBV6-6	-	-	TRBJ1-4	TGTGCCAGCAGTTCGACCCAGGGGCCCGATGCAACTAATGAAAAACTGTTTTTT	CASSSTQGPDATNEKLFF
TRBV12-3/TRBV12-4	-	-	TRBJ1-5	TGTGCCAGCAGTTTCTTCTATAGCAATCAGCCCCAGCATTTT	CASSFFYSNQPQHF
TRBV7-9	many	-	TRBJ2-2	TGTGCCAGCAGCTTGAGGGAAGGCGCCGGGGAGCTGTTTTTT	CASSLREGAGELFF
TRBV7-9	-	-	TRBJ1-2	TGTGCCAGCAGCTTAGCGGGGGCAGGGAACTATGGCTACACCTTC	CASSLAGAGNYGYTF
TRBV7-9	many	TRBD1	TRBJ1-2	TGTGCCAGCAGCCCGCGACAGGGCGGCTACACCTTC	CASSPRQGGYTF
TRBV6-5	few	TRBD2	TRBJ2-1	TGTGCCAGCACCATTAGCGGGGGCTCCTACAATGAGCAGTTCTTC	CASTISGGSYNEQFF
TRBV18	-	-	TRBJ2-3	TGTGCCAGCTCACCGGAGGCGGGCGGGGACACAGATACGCAGTATTTT	CASSPEAGGDTDTQYF
TRBV7-2	-	TRBD1	TRBJ2-2	TGTGCCAGCAGCTTACCCGACAGGGGGTATGGCGGGGAGCTGTTTTTT	CASSLPDRGYGGELFF
TRBV19	few	-	TRBJ1-5	TGTGCCAGTACCCCCGGCAATCAGCCCCAGCATTTT	CASTPGNQPQHF
TRBV29-1	few	-	TRBJ2-1	TGCAGCGTTGACAGTACCGGCCTAGGCAATGAGCAGTTCTTC	CSVDSTGLGNEQFF
TRBV6-6	-	-	TRBJ2-1	TGTGCCAGCAGTTGGACTGCCAAACGCTCCTACAATGAGCAGTTCTTC	CASSWTAKRSYNEQFF
TRBV7-9	-	-	TRBJ1-2	TGTGCCAGCAGCGGGGGGACGGTCTATGGCTACACCTTC	CASSGGTVYGYTF
TRBV27	-	-	TRBJ1-6	TGTGCCAGCAGTCGGACGGGTTACGACGTTAATTCACCCCTCCACTTT	CASSRTGYDVNSPLHF
TRBV4-1	-	-	TRBJ1-1	TGCGCCAGCAGCCCGGGACACCTTGAGAACACTGAAGCTTTCTTT	CASSPGHLENTEAFF
TRBV15	few	-	TRBJ1-3	TGTGCCACCCGGAGGGGCAGAAACTCTGGAAACACCATATATTTT	CATRRGRNSGNTIYF
TRBV5-5	-	-	TRBJ1-1	TGTGCCAGCAGCTATACAGAATTGAACACTGAAGCTTTCTTT	CASSYTELNTEAFF